Included here is one T cell receptor beta chain sequence, with context. The antigen is not known. Sequencing used immunoSEQ multiplex PCR; TCRdb keeps in-frame clones, though not all of them. The profile shows some 130,000 clones, around 93% of them singletons. The entry originates in a study of T cell responses to AZD1222 COVID-19 vaccine. Overall study findings and caveats: Close to half of spike-specific TCRs reportedly recognize unmutated variant regions. The study sampled repertoires only after the peak T cell response. Spike-specific TCR repertoires showed rising breadth and depth after two AZD1222 doses. Most donors were white British and more were female, and clonal diversity was possibly underestimated.

Sequencing was performed on peripheral blood, taken 28 days after the second AZD1222 dose. The source of this sequence is an adult who received the AZD1222 COVID-19 vaccine.

The CDR3 region is CASSLQEIYGYTF. The CDR3 DNA follows: TGTGCCAGCAGCTTACAGGAGATCTATGGCTACACCTTC. The rearrangement joins TRBV7-9 to TRBJ1-2; no firm D call. The CDR3 has 13 amino acids. CDR1 and CDR2 (germline): SEHNR, FQNEAQ (reference sequence). Trimming removed 2 bases at V and 4 bases at J, with 8 bases between.